This passage covers 14 T cell receptor beta chains from one sample sequenced in a study of blood T cell repertoires in COVID-19. Repertoires were generated with immunoSEQ multiplex PCR, while TCRdb's copy carries only in-frame clones and drops some. This repertoire shows 150,000 to 200,000 clones, about 86% found once; its top ten account for roughly 4%. Sequences were obtained from PBMCs or T cells enriched from blood (not recorded which). The receptors originated from a woman aged 45 to 65 in a cohort exposed to, infected with or recovered from COVID-19 (not recorded which).

This rearrangement joins TRBV15 to TRBJ1-1, with D perhaps matching TRBD1 (6 bases). Germline V CDR1 and CDR2: LNHNV, YYDKDF (reference sequence). Trimming cost V 0 bases and J 1 base, with 12 bases left between them. The CDR3 has 16 residues. CDR3 bases: TGTGCCACCAGCAGAGATCGGGTAGGGGGGAACACTGAAGCTTTCTTT. This encodes CATSRDRVGGNTEAFF.

V usage is TRBV6-5 and J usage is TRBJ1-4; no clear D. With 6 bases removed from V and 8 bases from J, the gap between germline ends came to 16 bases. Germline V gene data show CDR1 as MNHEY and CDR2 as SVGAGI. The length of the CDR3 is 14 residues. Written as DNA, the CDR3 is TGTGCCAGCAGCACAAGTTTCGGGGAGGAAAAACTGTTTTTT. Residues: CASSTSFGEEKLFF.

This chain uses TRBV7-2 with TRBJ2-7; TRBD1 matches at 9 bases. CDR3 length: 15 amino acids. J gave up 2 bases and V 0 bases, and 2 bases lay outside the gene matches. Germline V gene data show CDR1 as SGHTA and CDR2 as FQGNSA. This chain's CDR3 is CASSLAGTGPYEQYF. The CDR3 coding sequence is TGTGCCAGCAGCTTAGCCGGGACAGGGCCCTACGAGCAGTACTTC.

The rearrangement links TRBV7-9 to TRBJ2-5; D possibly corresponds to TRBD1 (5 bases). This CDR3 comprises 14 residues. Germline CDR1 is SEHNR and CDR2 is FQNEAQ (reference sequence). The V end was cut by 0 bases, the J end by 2 bases, with 7 bases between. Written as DNA, the CDR3 is TGTGCCAGCAGCTTAGCAAACAGGCAAGAGACCCAGTACTTC. Translating gives CASSLANRQETQYF.

This clone turned up a few times. V is TRBV25-1 and J is TRBJ2-1, with 10 bases fitting TRBD2. The trim removed 8 bases at V and 4 bases at J, leaving 14 bases unmatched. From germline, CDR1 is MGHDK and CDR2 SYGVNS. The CDR3 length is 17 residues. CDR3 DNA sequence: TGTGCCAGCCGCCCAACTAAAGCGGGAGGGTCGTACAATGAGCAGTTCTTC. Amino acids: CASRPTKAGGSYNEQFF.

The chain carries TRBV28 and TRBJ2-3, with 11 bases matching TRBD2. The CDR3 totals 17 residues. V shed 6 bases, J shed 3 bases, and the junction held 11 bases outside the gene matches. Germline V gene lookup returns CDR1 MDHEN and CDR2 SYDVKM. CDR3 bases: TGTGCCAGCAGGGGGGGACAGGGACTAGCGGTAACAGATACGCAGTATTTT. Its translation is CASRGGQGLAVTDTQYF. Full variable domain (remainder filled in from reference TRBV28 and TRBJ2-3): DVKVTQSSRYLVKRTGEKVFLECVQDMDHENMFWYRQDPGLGLRLIYFSYDVKMKEKGDIPEGYSVSREKKERFSLILESASTNQTSMYLCASRGGQGLAVTDTQYFGPGTRLTVL.

The V call is TRBV6-5, the J call TRBJ1-1, with unresolved D. Germline V gene data show CDR1 as MNHEY and CDR2 as SVGAGI. The CDR3 length is 13 residues. Trimming shortened V by 4 bases and J by 1 base, and 7 bases separated the two germline ends. Written as DNA, the CDR3 is TGTGCCAGCAGTTCGGGAAGGAACACTGAAGCTTTCTTT. The encoded protein is CASSSGRNTEAFF.

V gene TRBV4-2 combines with J gene TRBJ2-7; 9 nucleotides line up with TRBD2. The CDR3 sequence is 17 residues long. Germline-derived CDR1 and CDR2 are LGHNA and YNFKEQ. V lost 0 bases and J lost 7; bases outside the gene matches: 13. The CDR3 DNA reads as TGTGCCAGCAGCCAAGACCCGGCGGGACTAGCCCCCCGGGAGCAGTACTTC. Translation gives CASSQDPAGLAPREQYF.

The chain uses TRBV6-2 or TRBV6-3 and TRBJ2-7, with TRBD2 matching over 9 bases. The CDR3 extends over 16 amino acids. Losses at the gene ends were 6 bases for V and 7 bases for J; bases not matched to a gene: 16. Germline V gene data show CDR1 as MNHEY and CDR2 as SVGEGT. This chain's CDR3 is CASSPPGIAGVWEQYF. CDR3 sequence (DNA): TGTGCCAGCAGCCCTCCTGGGATAGCGGGAGTCTGGGAGCAGTACTTC.

The rearrangement uses TRBV15 and TRBJ1-2, with a weak D call TRBD1 (6 bases). With 1 base removed from V and 9 bases from J, the gap between germline ends came to 15 bases. This CDR3 contains 14 residues. Germline-derived CDR1 and CDR2 are LNHNV and YYDKDF (reference sequence). The DNA for the CDR3 is TGTGCCACCAGCAGAGCCGGGGCAGGGGTCCGCTACACCTTC. Translated: CATSRAGAGVRYTF.

This chain links TRBV7-9 with TRBJ1-2; D is possibly TRBD1 (5 bases). Germline V lookup: CDR1 SEHNR, CDR2 FQNEAQ (reference sequence). This CDR3 has 14 amino acids. Trimming pared 5 bases from V and 8 bases from J, leaving 18 bases between. This CDR3 is CASSKQGAGSGYTF. CDR3 DNA sequence: TGTGCCAGCAGCAAGCAGGGTGCCGGTTCGGGCTACACCTTC.

The genes are TRBV11-2 and TRBJ1-1; TRBD1 matches 7 bases. The germline CDR1 and CDR2 sequences are SGHAT and FQNNGV. Losses at the gene ends were 7 bases for V and 3 bases for J; bases not matched to a gene: 5. There are 13 residues in the CDR3. CDR3 sequence reads: CASTLDRDTEAFF. DNA of the CDR3: TGTGCCAGCACCCTCGACAGGGACACTGAAGCTTTCTTT.

The V call is TRBV10-3, the J call TRBJ2-7; a possible D gene is TRBD1 (6 bases). CDR3 length: 13 amino acids. V lost 7 bases, J lost 2 bases, and 12 bases lay in between. CDR1 is ENHRY and CDR2 is SYGVKD in the germline V gene. As DNA, the CDR3 is TGTGCCATCAACCCAGGACAGCCCTACGAGCAGTACTTC. Translating gives CAINPGQPYEQYF.

The chain uses TRBV30 and TRBJ1-3; D might be TRBD1 (5 bases). The CDR3 is 15 amino acids. CDR1 is GTSNPN, CDR2 SVGIG, per germline (reference sequence). The CDR3, as DNA: TGTGCTTATACCCGGGGGAAGAGTTCTGGAAACACCATATATTTT. Protein sequence: CAYTRGKSSGNTIYF.